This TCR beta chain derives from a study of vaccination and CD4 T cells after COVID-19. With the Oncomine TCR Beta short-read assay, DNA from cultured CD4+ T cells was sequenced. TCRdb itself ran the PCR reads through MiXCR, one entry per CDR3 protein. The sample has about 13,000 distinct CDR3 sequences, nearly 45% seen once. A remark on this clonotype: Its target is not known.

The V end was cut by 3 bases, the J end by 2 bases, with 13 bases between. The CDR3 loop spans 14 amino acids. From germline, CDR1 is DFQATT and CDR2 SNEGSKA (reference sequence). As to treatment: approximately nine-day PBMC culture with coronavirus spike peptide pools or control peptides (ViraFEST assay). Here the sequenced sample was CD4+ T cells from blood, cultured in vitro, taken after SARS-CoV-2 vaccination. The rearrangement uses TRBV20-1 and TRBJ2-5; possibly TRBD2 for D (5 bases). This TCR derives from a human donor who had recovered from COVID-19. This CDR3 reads CSASPSGIQETQYF. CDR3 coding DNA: TGCAGTGCTAGCCCCAGCGGCATACAAGAGACCCAGTACTTC.